These 32 T cell receptor beta chains share one sample of origin, sequenced in a study of T cells in Graves' hyperthyroidism and ophthalmopathy. Amplification targeted TCR beta CDR3 regions from RNA transcripts. Carried out on the TCR CDR3, a first-round RT-PCR used the HTBI primer set. MiXCR, applied by TCRdb to the multiplex PCR reads, yields one record per CDR3 protein. The sample gives about 400,000 distinct CDR3 sequences, about 15% of which show up once; around a third is in the top ten. Sequencing was carried out using blood. The receptors stem from a woman in her twenties or thirties with Graves' hyperthyroidism.

This clonotype was counted ten times or more. This sequence joins TRBV5-8 and TRBJ2-5, with D possibly TRBD1 on 6 matching bases. V lost 3 bases and J 2 bases, leaving 11 bases between the germline ends. The germline V gene encodes CDR1 SGHTS and CDR2 YDEGEE. The CDR3 spans 14 residues. The CDR3 here is CASSSGTLQETQYF. CDR3 nucleotide sequence: TGTGCCAGCAGCTCCGGGACACTACAAGAGACCCAGTACTTC.

This clonotype occurred many times. The chain is built from TRBV18 and TRBJ1-5; no firm D call. The CDR3 is 15 residues long. Germline V gives CDR1 KGHSH, CDR2 LQKENI. Trimming cost V 1 base and J 5 bases, with 12 bases left between them. The CDR3 loop reads CASSPQGFMDQPQHF. The CDR3, as DNA: TGTGCCAGCTCACCACAAGGATTCATGGATCAGCCCCAGCATTTT.

The rearrangement uses TRBV12-5 and TRBJ2-1; possibly TRBD2 for D (6 bases). CDR1 and CDR2 (germline): LGHNT, FRNRAP. V gave up 5 bases and J gave up 9 bases, with 8 bases separating them. This CDR3 comprises 11 residues. The CDR3 reads CASGLGGEQFF. The DNA for the CDR3 is TGTGCTAGTGGTCTGGGGGGTGAGCAGTTCTTC.

This clonotype appeared a few times. This chain links TRBV6-1 with TRBJ1-1; TRBD1 is a possible D gene (6 bases). The length of the CDR3 is 14 residues. Germline V gene sequence: CDR1 MNHNS, CDR2 SASEGT. Between the trimmed V and J ends, which lost 5 bases and 4 bases, there was a span of 14 bases. In DNA form, the CDR3 reads TGTGCCAGCAGTTTCTTGGGGGCGCGCACTGAAGCTTTCTTT. This sequence encodes CASSFLGARTEAFF.

The CDR3 coding sequence is TGCAGTGCTACCACCGCGGGAGGGCCTTACAATGAGCAGTTCTTC. It specifies CSATTAGGPYNEQFF. The chain links TRBV20-1 to TRBJ2-1, with 9 bases aligning to TRBD2. The CDR3 loop spans 15 amino acids. J was trimmed by 4 bases and V by 4 bases; bases with no gene match: 8. Germline V gene data show CDR1 as DFQATT and CDR2 as SNEGSKA (reference sequence).

The J gene is TRBJ2-7, the V gene TRBV27, with 7 bases aligning to TRBD1. Germline values: CDR1 MNHEY, CDR2 SMNVEV (reference sequence). V was pared by 2 bases and J by 3 bases, with 7 bases of the junction left unmatched. This CDR3 spans 15 amino acids. The CDR3 sequence: CASSLLGQEYYEQYF. The CDR3 DNA reads as TGTGCCAGCAGTTTACTAGGACAGGAATACTACGAGCAGTACTTC.

This clonotype was detected many times. V and J are TRBV5-1 and TRBJ2-2, with 7 bases that match TRBD2. The CDR3 totals 14 residues. Germline-derived CDR1 and CDR2 are SGHRS and YFSETQ. The ends lost 1 base at V and 5 bases at J; junction bases unmatched: 2. The chain's CDR3 is CASSLQRDTGELFF. DNA of the CDR3: TGCGCCAGCAGCTTGCAGCGGGATACCGGGGAGCTGTTTTTT.

This clonotype was detected ten times or more. The rearrangement joins TRBV5-1 to TRBJ2-2; TRBD2 matches at 13 bases. Germline V lookup: CDR1 SGHRS, CDR2 YFSETQ. The CDR3 spans 17 residues. The V segment lost 0 bases and the J segment 6 bases; nucleotides outside the gene matches: 5. The CDR3 bases are TGCGCCAGCAGCTTGGCCCGGACTAGCGGGAGCTCCGGGGAGCTGTTTTTT. This gives the protein CASSLARTSGSSGELFF.

The gene calls are TRBV29-1 and TRBJ2-7, with D tentatively TRBD1 or TRBD2 (5 bases each). The CDR3 is made up of 12 amino acids. V was shortened by 3 bases and J by 6 bases, with 12 bases between the two germline ends. Germline V gene data show CDR1 as SQVTM and CDR2 as ANQGSEA. The CDR3 loop is CSVEYGTTEQYF. The CDR3 DNA reads as TGCAGCGTTGAGTACGGGACGACCGAGCAGTACTTC.

The table lists this clonotype with many counts. The chain recombines TRBV11-3 with TRBJ2-3; TRBD2 matches 7 bases. V was pared by 4 bases and J by 5 bases, with 12 bases of the junction left unmatched. The CDR3 consists of 16 residues. Germline V gives CDR1 SGHNT, CDR2 YENEEA. CDR3 bases: TGTGCCAGCAGCTCAACCTCTAGCGGAAATCTAGATACGCAGTATTTT. It is translated as CASSSTSSGNLDTQYF.

This clonotype was counted many times. V is TRBV3-1 and J is TRBJ2-1; unclear D gene. Germline CDR1 and CDR2: LGHDT and YNNKEL (reference sequence). CDR3 length: 12 residues. The germline V and J ends were trimmed by 1 base and 7 bases, with 5 bases remaining between them. CDR3 DNA: TGTGCCAGCAGCCAAGCGGGTAATGAGCAGTTCTTC. It encodes CASSQAGNEQFF.

This clonotype was counted ten times or more. This chain joins TRBV20-1 and TRBJ2-2, with 8 bases that match TRBD2. After removal of 6 bases from V and 0 bases from J, the junction contained 9 bases not matched to a gene. In germline, CDR1 is DFQATT, CDR2 SNEGSKA (reference sequence). This CDR3 is built from 16 residues. The CDR3 is CSALGGRTSNTGELFF. As DNA, the CDR3 is TGCAGTGCCCTGGGCGGGAGGACCTCGAACACCGGGGAGCTGTTTTTT.

This clonotype was recorded at least ten times. The rearrangement joins TRBV3-1 to TRBJ2-3, with D possibly TRBD2 on 5 matching bases. This CDR3 comprises 16 residues. The germline V and J ends were trimmed by 6 bases and 3 bases, with 19 bases remaining between them. Germline loops: CDR1 LGHDT, CDR2 YNNKEL (reference sequence). CDR3 loop: CASSPEGSPMTDTQYF. The CDR3 coding sequence is TGTGCCAGCAGTCCAGAGGGTAGTCCCATGACAGATACGCAGTATTTT.

This clonotype was seen at least ten times. V gene TRBV6-1 combines with J gene TRBJ1-1, with 9 bases matching TRBD1. J gave up 0 bases and V 5 bases, and 4 bases lay outside the gene matches. This CDR3 has 15 amino acids. Germline-derived CDR1 and CDR2 are MNHNS and SASEGT. CDR3 in DNA: TGTGCCAGCAGTACCGGGACAGGGATGAACACTGAAGCTTTCTTT. Protein product: CASSTGTGMNTEAFF.

This clonotype was observed many times. The chain employs TRBV30 and TRBJ1-1; the D gene is possibly TRBD1 (5 bases). Trimming left V 0 bases short and J 0 bases short, with 14 bases between. Germline V gives CDR1 GTSNPN, CDR2 SVGIG (reference sequence). The CDR3 has 16 residues. The CDR3 loop reads CAWSVGGWGMNTEAFF. The CDR3 DNA reads as TGTGCCTGGAGTGTAGGAGGTTGGGGCATGAACACTGAAGCTTTCTTT.

There are a few counts of this clonotype. The J gene is TRBJ2-1, the V gene TRBV10-3; D is tentatively TRBD1 or TRBD2 (5 bases each). Trimming pared 10 bases from V and 0 bases from J, leaving 10 bases between. CDR1 and CDR2 (germline): ENHRY, SYGVKD. The CDR3 contains 13 residues. The CDR3: CATRGTSYNEQFF. CDR3 nucleotide sequence: TGTGCCACTCGAGGGACCTCCTACAATGAGCAGTTCTTC.

The chain is built from TRBV30 and TRBJ2-1; D gene unclear. Trimming removed 2 bases at V and 10 bases at J, with 15 bases between. The CDR3 runs 13 residues. Germline V gives CDR1 GTSNPN, CDR2 SVGIG (reference sequence). The CDR3 nucleotides read TGTGCCTGGAGTACCGGACCCTCGCGGGAGCAGTTCTTC. It translates to CAWSTGPSREQFF.

The chain couples TRBV2 to TRBJ2-7; tentative D call: TRBD1 (7 bases). This CDR3 contains 12 residues. V dropped 10 bases and J dropped 3 bases, with 13 bases sitting between them. Germline values: CDR1 SNHLY, CDR2 FYNNEI. CDR3 protein: CATRQGGYEQYF. The CDR3 bases are TGTGCCACCAGACAGGGAGGCTACGAGCAGTACTTC.

This clonotype was counted ten times or more. Here the CDR3 reads CASSLGGTGYYNEQFF. CDR3 bases: TGCGCCAGCAGCTTGGGTGGGACAGGGTACTACAATGAGCAGTTCTTC. The V call is TRBV5-1, the J call TRBJ2-1; 9 positions agree with TRBD1. Germline trimming cut 0 bases from V and 3 bases from J; bases unmatched to any gene: 4. The CDR3 length is 16 residues. Germline CDR1 reads SGHRS; CDR2 reads YFSETQ.

V and J are TRBV4-1 and TRBJ2-2; TRBD2 matches 8 bases. V lost 1 base, J lost 4 bases, and 11 bases stayed unmatched. CDR3 length: 18 residues. CDR1 is MGHRA and CDR2 is YSYEKL in the germline V gene. CDR3 DNA sequence: TGCGCCAGCAGCCAAGTCTATTACGGGAGGGATGGCACCGGGGAGCTGTTTTTT. Translated: CASSQVYYGRDGTGELFF.

This clonotype appeared once. The chain is built from TRBV6-2 or TRBV6-3 and TRBJ2-6, with 9 bases that match TRBD1. With 6 bases clipped from V and 4 bases from J, the junction kept 10 bases outside the gene matches. There are 17 residues in the CDR3. Germline V CDR1 and CDR2: MNHEY, SVGEGT. The CDR3 DNA reads TGTGCCAGCAGGCGGTCGGGACAGGGATCCGGGGCCAACGTCCTGACTTTC. Translation: CASRRSGQGSGANVLTF.

This clonotype has a count of ten or more. This chain links TRBV7-2 with TRBJ2-7; 10 bases fit TRBD2. From germline, CDR1 is SGHTA and CDR2 FQGNSA. V gave up 5 bases and J gave up 1 base; unmatched junction bases: 5. CDR3 length equals 15 residues. The CDR3, as DNA: TGTGCCAGCAGCACTACTAGCGGGAATTCCTACGAGCAGTACTTC. It specifies CASSTTSGNSYEQYF.

In this sample, this clonotype turned up a few times. The rearrangement uses TRBV15 and TRBJ2-1; perhaps TRBD1 as D (7 bases). The germline V gene encodes CDR1 LNHNV and CDR2 YYDKDF (reference sequence). V lost 2 bases, J lost 0 bases, and 23 bases lay in between. The CDR3 contains 20 residues. CDR3 residues: CATSRLGTVPGESSYNEQFF. The CDR3 coding sequence is TGTGCCACCAGCAGACTCGGGACAGTCCCGGGAGAGAGCTCCTACAATGAGCAGTTCTTC. Combining the CDR3 with reference TRBV15 and TRBJ2-1 gives the whole variable domain DAMVIQNPRYQVTQFGKPVTLSCSQTLNHNVMYWYQQKSSQAPKLLFHYYDKDFNNEADTPDNFQSRRPNTSFCFLDIRSPGLGDTAMYLCATSRLGTVPGESSYNEQFFGPGTRLTVL.

This clonotype occurred a few times. V usage is TRBV24-1 and J usage is TRBJ2-1; TRBD1 matches 8 bases. Germline trimming cut 6 bases from V and 3 bases from J; bases unmatched to any gene: 3. CDR1 KGHDR and CDR2 SFDVKD come from the germline V gene. The CDR3 is made up of 14 amino acids. The CDR3 DNA sequence: TGTGCCACCAGTAGAACAGGGGGCTACAATGAGCAGTTCTTC. This encodes CATSRTGGYNEQFF.

This clonotype was counted ten times or more. This CDR3 reads CASSLDGLAGNEQYF. In nucleotides, the CDR3 is TGTGCCAGCAGCTTAGATGGTCTAGCGGGTAACGAGCAGTACTTC. The gene calls are TRBV7-2 and TRBJ2-7; 8 nucleotides align to TRBD2. The CDR3 is made up of 15 amino acids. V gave up 1 base and J gave up 5 bases; unmatched junction bases: 7. The germline V gene encodes CDR1 SGHTA and CDR2 FQGNSA. Drawing the rest from reference TRBV7-2 and TRBJ2-7, the complete variable domain is GAGVSQSPSNKVTEKGKDVELRCDPISGHTALYWYRQSLGQGLEFLIYFQGNSAPDKSGLPSDRFSAERTGGSVSTLTIQRTQQEDSAVYLCASSLDGLAGNEQYFGPGTRLTVT.

The chain is built from TRBV4-2 and TRBJ2-1; 15 bases match TRBD2. The ends lost 1 base at V and 1 base at J; junction bases unmatched: 2. The CDR3 totals 18 residues. Germline assignment: CDR1 LGHNA and CDR2 YNFKEQ. The CDR3 region has the DNA TGTGCCAGCAGCCAAGGGGGACTAGCGGGAGGTTCCTACAATGAGCAGTTCTTC. Protein sequence: CASSQGGLAGGSYNEQFF.

This clonotype appeared many times. V gene TRBV4-1 combines with J gene TRBJ1-4, with D perhaps matching TRBD1 (6 bases). Per germline, CDR1 MGHRA and CDR2 YSYEKL. The V end was cut by 0 bases, the J end by 0 bases, with 11 bases between. The CDR3 has 17 amino acids. CDR3 in DNA: TGCGCCAGCAGCCAAGAAGCGGGGGCCGCAACTAATGAAAAACTGTTTTTT. This sequence encodes CASSQEAGAATNEKLFF.

This clonotype occurred a few times. V and J are TRBV7-2 and TRBJ2-7; a weak D match, TRBD2 (6 bases). The V gene's germline CDR1 is SGHTA and CDR2 FQGNSA. The V and J ends lost 3 bases and 3 bases respectively, with 12 bases between them. CDR3 size: 14 residues. CDR3 in DNA: TGTGCCAGCAGCTTCGGGGGAGTTGGCTACGAGCAGTACTTC. Its translation is CASSFGGVGYEQYF.

This clonotype was seen repeatedly, ten times or more. The J gene is TRBJ2-7, the V gene TRBV30, with D perhaps matching TRBD2 (6 bases). Germline CDR1 and CDR2: GTSNPN and SVGIG (reference sequence). The CDR3 covers 13 residues. V lost 3 bases and J 6 bases, leaving 15 bases between the germline ends. CDR3 DNA: TGTGCCTGGAGCGCGGGGATTTTCAGCGAGCAGTACTTC. Translation: CAWSAGIFSEQYF.

This clonotype was counted many times. V is TRBV11-2 and J is TRBJ2-3, with unresolved D. This CDR3 has 14 amino acids. Germline V lookup: CDR1 SGHAT, CDR2 FQNNGV. V was shortened by 1 base and J by 2 bases, with 7 bases between the two germline ends. The CDR3 DNA reads as TGTGCCAGCAGCTTAGTGGAGTACACAGATACGCAGTATTTT. Its translation: CASSLVEYTDTQYF. The full variable domain, its missing parts supplied by reference TRBV11-2 and TRBJ2-3, is EAGVAQSPRYKIIEKRQSVAFWCNPISGHATLYWYQQILGQGPKLLIQFQNNGVVDDSQLPKDRFSAERLKGVDSTLKIQPAKLEDSAVYLCASSLVEYTDTQYFGPGTRLTVL.

A few counts support this clonotype. This rearrangement joins TRBV29-1 to TRBJ1-1; D perhaps matches TRBD1 (5 bases). The CDR3 extends over 13 amino acids. Germline V gene data show CDR1 as SQVTM and CDR2 as ANQGSEA. With 5 bases removed from V and 0 bases from J, the gap between germline ends came to 10 bases. The CDR3 region has the DNA TGCAGCGTTAAGGGACGGTTGAACACTGAAGCTTTCTTT. It codes for CSVKGRLNTEAFF.

This clonotype showed up just a few times. The J gene is TRBJ2-7, the V gene TRBV18, with TRBD1 matching 10 bases. This CDR3 is built from 15 residues. Germline V gives CDR1 KGHSH, CDR2 LQKENI. V was clipped by 2 bases and J by 2 bases; unmatched bases: 3. In DNA form, the CDR3 reads TGTGCCAGCTCACCAGGGGGACAGGGGACCTACGAGCAGTACTTC. Protein sequence: CASSPGGQGTYEQYF.